This T cell receptor beta chain was identified in a study of shared clonotypes between healthy human individuals. This CDR3 is built from 17 residues. V trimming: 3 bases; J trimming: 2 bases; junction bases outside the gene matches: 9. The germline CDR1 and CDR2 sequences are MGHRA and YSYEKL. Sequencing was performed with immunoSEQ multiplex PCR; in TCRdb, only in-frame clones are kept and a portion is missing. The sample lists over 2,000,000 clones; over 85% were seen once. Naivety among CD8 cells was defined by CD45RO negativity and positive CCR7 selection, thereby excluding terminally differentiated effector memory CD45RA+ cells. Findings of the study overall: Naive subsets generally had larger estimated richness than memory subsets.

Concerning this clone: The antigen is unknown.

The rearrangement joins TRBV4-1 to TRBJ1-2; 10 bases map to TRBD1. The sequence derives from a man aged 18 to 30 in good health. Some clones in this sample may be carry-over from other donors' samples. The sequenced material came from naive CD8+ T cells from PBMCs. CDR3 sequence (DNA): TGCGCCAGCAGCCAGGGGGGGTCGACAGGGGGCAACTATGGCTACACCTTC. This codes for CASSQGGSTGGNYGYTF.